The source of this T cell receptor beta chain is a study of shared clonotypes between healthy human individuals. TCRdb's copy holds only in-frame clones and misses some; the assay was immunoSEQ multiplex PCR. The repertoire holds more than 2 million clones, roughly 96% seen once, with approximately 0.13% in the top ten. Turning to this clone: The antigen is undetermined.

Germline loops: CDR1 GTSNPN, CDR2 SVGIG (reference sequence). The V and J ends lost 3 bases and 0 bases respectively, with 12 bases between them. CDR3 length: 14 amino acids. Findings and caveats of the study: Between a few donors, naive CD4 clonotypes were shared at a level of around 5.2%.

The J gene is TRBJ2-7, the V gene TRBV30; D is perhaps TRBD2 (5 bases). The clonotype comes from a young man in good health. Sequencing input: naive CD4+ T cells sorted from blood. The subset was: CD45RA+ positively selected. The CDR3 coding sequence is TGTGCCTGGAGGGTTAGCGTTGTCTCCTACGAGCAGTACTTC. Translating gives CAWRVSVVSYEQYF.